The sequence of this TCR beta chain was determined in a study of vaccination effects on CD4 cells after COVID-19. Study-wide context: Median timing of post-vaccine samples was 72 days after the second dose.

A remark on this clone: The antigen remains unidentified. Other DNA sequences in this specimen translate into the identical CDR3.

After expansion with viral peptide pools in the ViraFEST assay, antigen-specific CD4+ T cells were sequenced. Subsequent to a culture period of less than twelve days, CD4+ T cells were isolated. Each participant was administered two doses of either the BNT162b2 or the mRNA-1273 vaccine. Wells each received two million PBMC, cultured with about 9.3 IU/ml IL-2 and roughly 9.8 ug/ml peptides. The study's findings and limits: In vaccinees who were healthy, merely 1 out of 255 vaccine-induced clones cross-reacted with common cold coronaviruses.

The V gene lost 2 bases and the J gene lost 5 bases, with 3 bases spanning the gap. The CDR3 sequence is 11 residues long. TCRdb's table, derived via immunoSEQ multiplex PCR, lists solely in-frame clones and lacks some. The repertoire has about 59,000 clones, around four fifths of them found once; the top ten carry 2%. This sequence was found in a human donor who received a COVID-19 vaccine. The sequencing here drew on CD4+ T cells from PBMCs cultured with HCoV-OC43 spike peptides, taken after COVID-19 vaccination. The subset: HCoV-OC43 spike overlapping peptide pool stimulation. The chain employs TRBV12-3 or TRBV12-4 and TRBJ2-5; no reliable D call. CDR3 sequence reads: CASSLRETQYF. The CDR3 nucleotides are TGTGCCAGCAGTTTAAGGGAGACCCAGTACTTC.